The clone carrying this T cell receptor (beta chain) is a singleton in its sample. Its target is unknown. The sample is drawn from a study of blood T cells in healthy people across ages. Study-wide findings and caveats: Higher naive T cell percentage went strongly together with higher TCR beta diversity.

The CDR3 length is 20 residues. After removal of 2 bases from V and 1 base from J, the junction contained 8 bases not matched to a gene. CDR1 and CDR2 from the germline V gene are SGHDN and FVKESK. Every sample gave at least 5 micrograms of total RNA when it was extracted. Combining a sample-barcoded 5' primer with a J-beta primer mix, a second PCR ran for roughly 7 to 11 cycles. TCRdb reanalysed the 5' RACE reads using MiXCR and keeps one entry per CDR3 protein. The sample yields around 1.5 million distinct CDR3 sequences, roughly 64% seen once. The rearrangement joins TRBV14 to TRBJ2-1, with 16 bases matching TRBD2. The specimen was blood. This sequence originates from a man younger than 35 in good health. CDR3 region: CASSQSTGLAGGLSYNEQFF. The CDR3 coding sequence is TGTGCCAGCAGCCAATCTACGGGACTAGCGGGAGGGCTTTCCTACAATGAGCAGTTCTTC.